Below, 3 T cell receptor beta chains from the same sample are listed, as sequenced in a study of spatial heterogeneity in lung cancer. TCRdb independently ran MiXCR on the 5' RACE reads; one entry per CDR3 protein. The sample holds some 28,000 distinct CDR3 sequences, more than 8% seen once. Time point specified: sample taken at primary tumor resection. Whole RNA obtained from tumor, nontumor lung or frozen PBMC underwent sequencing without sorting. Sequences were derived from PBMCs, sampled at surgery. The origin of the receptors is a female donor with early-stage non-small cell lung cancer.

The J gene is TRBJ2-4, the V gene TRBV23-1; D gene ambiguous. TRBV23-1 is assigned to the ORF class and has an uncertain function. This CDR3 is built from 10 residues. The CDR3 DNA sequence: TGCGACCCGCTAAAAAACATTCAGTACTTC. Translation gives CDPLKNIQYF.

J is TRBJ2-7 and V is TRBV29-1, with 14 nucleotides matching TRBD2. V trimming: 3 bases; J trimming: 4 bases; junction bases outside the gene matches: 5. CDR3 size: 15 residues. Germline loops: CDR1 SQVTM, CDR2 ANQGSEA. The CDR3 DNA is TGCAGCGTTGAGGGACTAGCGGGAGATGAGTACGAGCAGTACTTC. It yields the protein CSVEGLAGDEYEQYF.

This clonotype was observed many times. The chain joins TRBV14 to TRBJ2-1; D is possibly TRBD1 (6 bases). CDR3 size: 13 residues. The V and J ends lost 4 bases and 2 bases respectively, with 6 bases between them. Germline V gives CDR1 SGHDN, CDR2 FVKESK. The CDR3 reads CASSRQAYNEQFF. Written as DNA, the CDR3 is TGTGCCAGCAGCCGACAGGCCTACAATGAGCAGTTCTTC.